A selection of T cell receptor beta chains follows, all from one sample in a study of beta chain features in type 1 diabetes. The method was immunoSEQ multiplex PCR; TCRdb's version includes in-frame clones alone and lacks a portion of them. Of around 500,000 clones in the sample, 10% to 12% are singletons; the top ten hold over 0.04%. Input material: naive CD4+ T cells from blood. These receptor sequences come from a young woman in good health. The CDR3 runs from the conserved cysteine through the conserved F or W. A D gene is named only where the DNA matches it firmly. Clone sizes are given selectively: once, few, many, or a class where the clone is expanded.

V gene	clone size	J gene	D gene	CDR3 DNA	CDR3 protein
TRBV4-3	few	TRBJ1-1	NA	TGCGCCAGCAGCACAGAGACCAACACTGAAGCTTTCTTT	CASSTETNTEAFF
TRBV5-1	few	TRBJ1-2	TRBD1	TGCGCCAGCAGCCAAACTCGGACAGGGCAGGGTGGCTACACCTTC	CASSQTRTGQGGYTF
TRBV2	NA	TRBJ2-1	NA	TGTGCCAGCATCTTGAACGCGGTTTGGGGGAATGAGCAGTTCTTC	CASILNAVWGNEQFF
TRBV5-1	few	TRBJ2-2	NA	TGCGCCAGCAGCTTGGACCCTCGAGGCACCGGGGAGCTGTTTTTT	CASSLDPRGTGELFF
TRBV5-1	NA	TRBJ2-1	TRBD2	TGCGCCAGCAGCTTGGTTCCGAGCGGGAGTAAAGGCAATGAGCAGTTCTTC	CASSLVPSGSKGNEQFF
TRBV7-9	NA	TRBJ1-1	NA	TGTGCCAGCAGCTTCTCCAACAGGGAGGCCACTGAAGCTTTCTTT	CASSFSNREATEAFF
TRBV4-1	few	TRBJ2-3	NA	TGCGCCAGCAGCGGACAGACCCGGGGCACAGATACGCAGTATTTT	CASSGQTRGTDTQYF
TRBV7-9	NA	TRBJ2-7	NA	TGTGCCAGCAGCTTACCCCAAACTCGGGACGCTGACTACGAGCAGTACTTC	CASSLPQTRDADYEQYF
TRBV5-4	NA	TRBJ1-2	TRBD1	TGTGCCAGCAGCTTGCCCCGGACAGGGGGCACTGGCTACACCTTC	CASSLPRTGGTGYTF
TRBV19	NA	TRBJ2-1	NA	TGTGCCAGTAGTATGGGCCAGGGACCCAATGAGCAGTTCTTC	CASSMGQGPNEQFF
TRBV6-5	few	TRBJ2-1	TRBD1	TGTGCCAGCAGTTACCGGGACAGACATTACAATGAGCAGTTCTTC	CASSYRDRHYNEQFF
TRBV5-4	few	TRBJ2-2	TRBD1	TGTGCCAGCAGGGTAAACAGGGGGCATGCCGGGGAGCTGTTTTTT	CASRVNRGHAGELFF
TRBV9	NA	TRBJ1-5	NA	TGTGCCAGCAGCGTAGGGGGGTCTCAGCCCCAGCATTTT	CASSVGGSQPQHF
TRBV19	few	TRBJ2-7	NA	TGTGCCAGTAGTGCACAGGTAGCCTACGAGCAGTACTTC	CASSAQVAYEQYF